Each of the 26 T cell receptor beta chains below was sequenced from the same sample in a study of blood T cell repertoires in COVID-19. Libraries were prepared by immunoSEQ multiplex PCR; TCRdb keeps only in-frame clonotypes and omits some of them. The repertoire holds about 96,000 clones, with about four fifths as singletons. The sample was peripheral blood. The receptors originated from a woman aged 55 to 70 with acute or convalescent COVID-19.

Here the CDR3 DNA reads TGCGCCAGCAGAGACACTCTAGGGGGCTCATACAATGAGCAGTTCTTC. Its protein is CASRDTLGGSYNEQFF. The chain couples TRBV4-1 to TRBJ2-1, with TRBD1 matching 7 bases. V lost 6 bases and J lost 4; bases outside the gene matches: 12. CDR3 length: 16 residues. Germline V gene data show CDR1 as MGHRA and CDR2 as YSYEKL.

The V and J genes are TRBV11-3 and TRBJ2-6; possibly TRBD1 for D (6 bases). Germline CDR1 SGHNT, CDR2 YENEEA. There are 18 residues in the CDR3. V was shortened by 1 base and J by 0 bases, with 13 bases between the two germline ends. This CDR3 is CASSLGRGPSSGANVLTF. DNA for the CDR3: TGTGCCAGCAGCTTAGGCAGGGGCCCGAGCTCTGGGGCCAACGTCCTGACTTTC.

This rearrangement joins TRBV19 to TRBJ2-3; 9 bases align to TRBD1. Germline V gives CDR1 LNHDA, CDR2 SQIVND (reference sequence). The ends lost 5 bases at V and 3 bases at J; junction bases unmatched: 3. CDR3 length: 14 residues. CDR3: CASSPDRGTDTQYF. The CDR3 DNA follows: TGTGCCAGTAGTCCGGACAGGGGAACAGATACGCAGTATTTT.

This clone appeared a few times. The chain has TRBV6-5 and TRBJ1-1, with D maybe TRBD1 (6 bases). Germline V gene data show CDR1 as MNHEY and CDR2 as SVGAGI. V was cut by 0 bases and J by 1 base, with 6 bases left in between. This CDR3 has 14 amino acids. The CDR3 DNA follows: TGTGCCAGCAGTTACTCGGACAGGAACACTGAAGCTTTCTTT. Protein product: CASSYSDRNTEAFF.

The chain combines TRBV5-1 with TRBJ1-1, with a weak D call TRBD1 (6 bases). The CDR3 totals 16 residues. Germline V gene lookup returns CDR1 SGHRS and CDR2 YFSETQ. The V end was cut by 4 bases, the J end by 0 bases, with 16 bases between. The CDR3 here is CASSPRDRTMNTEAFF. The CDR3 DNA sequence: TGCGCCAGCAGCCCACGAGACAGGACGATGAACACTGAAGCTTTCTTT.

This clone was seen a handful of times. The rearrangement joins TRBV7-2 to TRBJ1-1, with a weak D call TRBD1 (5 bases). The CDR3 contains 15 residues. Between the trimmed V and J ends, which lost 5 bases and 3 bases, there was a span of 16 bases. Germline CDR1 SGHTA, CDR2 FQGNSA. CDR3 bases: TGTGCCAGCAGCGGCCACAAGGCGGGGGACACTGAAGCTTTCTTT. This gives the protein CASSGHKAGDTEAFF.

The gene calls are TRBV7-9 and TRBJ2-2; D remains unclear. The CDR3 is 15 amino acids. CDR1 and CDR2 (germline): SEHNR, FQNEAQ (reference sequence). Trimming removed 2 bases from V and 6 bases from J, with 13 bases in between. CDR3 region: CASSLHAVRAGELFF. The CDR3 coding sequence is TGTGCCAGCAGCTTACATGCGGTACGCGCCGGGGAGCTGTTTTTT.

The V gene is TRBV20-1, the J gene TRBJ1-4, with no clear D. Per germline, CDR1 DFQATT and CDR2 SNEGSKA (reference sequence). The CDR3 loop spans 12 amino acids. With 6 bases removed from V and 7 bases from J, the gap between germline ends came to 12 bases. CDR3 nucleotide sequence: TGCAGTGCAAGTCTAGCAGGTGAAAAACTGTTTTTT. This encodes CSASLAGEKLFF.

CDR3: CASIWDGGSYNEQFF. For the CDR3, the DNA is TGTGCCAGCATTTGGGACGGGGGATCCTACAATGAGCAGTTCTTC. This chain uses TRBV27 with TRBJ2-1, with D maybe TRBD2 (6 bases). The CDR3 runs 15 residues. V was trimmed by 7 bases and J by 1 base, leaving 14 bases between them. The V gene's germline CDR1 is MNHEY and CDR2 SMNVEV (reference sequence).

V and J are TRBV4-2 and TRBJ2-5, with 9 positions matching TRBD2. The CDR3 extends over 15 amino acids. With V trimmed by 5 bases and J by 2 bases, 6 bases remained unmatched. CDR1 is LGHNA and CDR2 is YNFKEQ in the germline V gene. The CDR3 sequence: CASSSASGEQETQYF. CDR3 DNA: TGTGCCAGCAGCAGCGCTAGCGGGGAACAAGAGACCCAGTACTTC.

The J gene is TRBJ1-1, the V gene TRBV10-3; no clear D. CDR3 length: 13 amino acids. V lost 4 bases to trimming and J lost 4 bases, with 10 bases between them. Germline CDR1 is ENHRY and CDR2 is SYGVKD. CDR3 sequence: CAISAGVSTEAFF. The DNA of the CDR3 is TGTGCCATCAGTGCCGGGGTTAGCACTGAAGCTTTCTTT.

The V call is TRBV4-3, the J call TRBJ1-2, with D possibly matching TRBD1 (6 bases). With 2 bases removed from V and 8 bases from J, the gap between germline ends came to 15 bases. CDR1 LGHNA and CDR2 YSLEER come from the germline V gene. This CDR3 has 14 residues. Here the CDR3 reads CASSQNTRGGGYTF. The CDR3 nucleotides read TGCGCCAGCAGCCAAAACACCAGGGGCGGAGGCTACACCTTC.

The chain is built from TRBV25-1 and TRBJ2-7; D uncertain. Germline-derived CDR1 and CDR2 are MGHDK and SYGVNS. Trimming left V 0 bases short and J 1 base short, with 7 bases between. The CDR3 is 14 amino acids. The CDR3 DNA sequence: TGTGCCAGCAGTGAATATAAGCTGTCCTACGAGCAGTACTTC. Protein product: CASSEYKLSYEQYF.

This clone occurred a few times. This chain links TRBV7-9 with TRBJ2-7; the D gene is possibly TRBD2 (5 bases). With 5 bases removed from V and 3 bases from J, the gap between germline ends came to 8 bases. The CDR3 is 12 amino acids. The V gene's germline CDR1 is SEHNR and CDR2 FQNEAQ (reference sequence). CDR3 in amino acids: CASSRGLYEQYF. CDR3 in DNA: TGTGCCAGCAGCCGAGGACTCTACGAGCAGTACTTC.

This clone was observed once. The chain carries TRBV2 and TRBJ1-1; D gene unclear. Germline CDR1 reads SNHLY; CDR2 reads FYNNEI. Trimming pared 1 base from V and 7 bases from J, leaving 4 bases between. The CDR3 covers 11 residues. As DNA, the CDR3 is TGTGCCAGCAGTGAAGGCGGTGAAGCTTTCTTT. Protein product: CASSEGGEAFF. Full variable domain (rest looked up from reference TRBV2 and TRBJ1-1): EPEVTQTPSHQVTQMGQEVILRCVPISNHLYFYWYRQILGQKVEFLVSFYNNEISEKSEIFDDQFSVERPDGSNFTLKIRSTKLEDSAMYFCASSEGGEAFFGQGTRLTVV.

Worth noting for this clone: Other DNA sequences from this sample encode an identical CDR3 as well. The rearrangement links TRBV30 to TRBJ2-1, with 15 nucleotides matching TRBD2. J gave up 7 bases and V 0 bases, and 4 bases lay outside the gene matches. This CDR3 comprises 16 residues. The germline CDR1 and CDR2 sequences are GTSNPN and SVGIG (reference sequence). CDR3 nucleotide sequence: TGTGCCTGGAGTGTTGGACTAGCGGGGGGGCGAAATGAGCAGTTCTTC. Residues: CAWSVGLAGGRNEQFF.

The chain recombines TRBV7-2 with TRBJ2-5, with TRBD2 matching over 8 bases. Germline V gives CDR1 SGHTA, CDR2 FQGNSA. The CDR3 runs to 15 residues. V gave up 2 bases and J gave up 5 bases; unmatched junction bases: 7. The CDR3 is CASSLHPGGAETQYF. The CDR3 region has the DNA TGTGCCAGCAGCTTACACCCGGGGGGGGCGGAGACCCAGTACTTC.

The rearrangement links TRBV24-1 to TRBJ2-5; tentatively, D is TRBD2 (7 bases). Germline CDR1 is KGHDR and CDR2 is SFDVKD. CDR3 length: 13 amino acids. V was shortened by 9 bases and J by 5 bases, with 15 bases between the two germline ends. The chain's CDR3 is CATARGGAETQYF. DNA of the CDR3: TGTGCCACCGCCAGAGGGGGGGCGGAGACCCAGTACTTC.

J is TRBJ1-5 and V is TRBV20-1, with D unresolved. From germline, CDR1 is DFQATT and CDR2 SNEGSKA (reference sequence). Trimming stripped 3 bases from V and 4 bases from J, with 13 bases between. The CDR3 is made up of 14 amino acids. The CDR3 DNA is TGCAGTGCTAGTCAGACACAGCTGAATCAGCCCCAGCATTTT. Amino acid sequence: CSASQTQLNQPQHF.

This chain connects TRBV28 to TRBJ1-3; D remains ambiguous. Germline V CDR1 and CDR2: MDHEN, SYDVKM. The CDR3 is 14 residues long. V was cut by 6 bases and J by 1 base, with 10 bases left in between. CDR3 nucleotide sequence: TGTGCCAGCAGCAGACAATCTTCTGGAAACACCATATATTTT. Its protein is CASSRQSSGNTIYF.

This chain links TRBV5-1 with TRBJ2-1; 9 nucleotides line up with TRBD2. Looked up from germline, CDR1 is SGHRS and CDR2 is YFSETQ. CDR3 length: 17 amino acids. The V and J ends lost 2 bases and 6 bases, in that order; junction bases with no gene match: 12. The CDR3 loop is CASSFGGGAARVNEQFF. The CDR3 DNA reads as TGCGCCAGCAGCTTCGGCGGGGGGGCCGCCCGGGTCAATGAGCAGTTCTTC.

J is TRBJ1-4 and V is TRBV2; perhaps TRBD1 as D (5 bases). Trimming took off 2 bases at V and 7 bases at J, with 17 bases between the two ends. Germline V gene data show CDR1 as SNHLY and CDR2 as FYNNEI. This CDR3 is 16 amino acids long. For the CDR3, the DNA is TGTGCCAGCAGTGAAATAGAAGGGGCGATCAGTGAAAAACTGTTTTTT. The encoded protein is CASSEIEGAISEKLFF.

The V call is TRBV7-6, the J call TRBJ2-1, with 12 bases lining up with TRBD2. CDR1 is SGHVS and CDR2 is FNYEAQ in the germline V gene. V was pared by 2 bases and J by 5 bases, with 4 bases of the junction left unmatched. The CDR3 is 16 amino acids. DNA for the CDR3: TGTGCCAGCAGCTTACGGACTAGCGGGACCCACAATGAGCAGTTCTTC. It translates to CASSLRTSGTHNEQFF.

The J gene is TRBJ2-1, the V gene TRBV29-1; D possibly corresponds to TRBD2 (5 bases). CDR3 size: 14 residues. Germline-derived CDR1 and CDR2 are SQVTM and ANQGSEA. V was clipped by 5 bases and J by 3 bases, with 14 bases between them. CDR3 bases: TGCAGCGTTTCCAGGCTAGCCGACTACAATGAGCAGTTCTTC. This gives the protein CSVSRLADYNEQFF.

The chain is built from TRBV10-2 and TRBJ2-7; 8 nucleotides match TRBD2. This CDR3 region has 18 residues. Germline lookup yields CDR1 WSHSY and CDR2 SAAADI. J gave up 5 bases and V 2 bases, and 17 bases lay outside the gene matches. CDR3 sequence: CASSEGGWGTRSPHEQYF. CDR3 coding DNA: TGCGCCAGCAGTGAGGGGGGTTGGGGGACTAGATCGCCCCACGAGCAGTACTTC.

The CDR3 nucleotides read TGTGCCAGCAGTACGGGACAGGGGTATCAGCCCCAGCATTTT. Its translation: CASSTGQGYQPQHF. This chain links TRBV28 with TRBJ1-5; 10 bases are a match to TRBD1. CDR1 is MDHEN, CDR2 SYDVKM, per germline. The CDR3 runs 14 residues. The junction had 3 bases not matched to a gene; V was cut back by 5 bases and J by 5 bases.